A selection of T cell receptor beta chains follows, all from one sample in a study of human versus mouse CDR3 diversity and MHC coevolution. Generated by immunoSEQ multiplex PCR, the TCRdb table keeps only in-frame clones and is missing some. This sample has about 83,000 clones, with roughly 92% found just once. The sample consisted of naive CD4+ T cells from blood. The receptors shown here come from a person aged 25-75 years in good health. Both conserved end residues are part of each CDR3. Fields, in order: J gene, D gene, clone size, V gene, CDR3 DNA, CDR3 protein. D genes are given only for firm matches. Not all rows give a size; the values are once, few, many and, for expanded clones, a class.

TRBJ2-5	-	once	TRBV4-1	TGCGCCAGCAGCCAAGAGGGGCAGGGAAGAGAGACCCAGTACTTC	CASSQEGQGRETQYF
TRBJ2-1	TRBD2	-	TRBV18	TGTGCCAGCTCACCCGGGACTAGCGGGCGCAATGAGCAGTTCTTC	CASSPGTSGRNEQFF
TRBJ1-5	-	-	TRBV19	TGTGCCAGTAGTAACTTTCGGTTCGACAGTAGCAATCAGCCCCAGCATTTT	CASSNFRFDSSNQPQHF
TRBJ1-4	-	-	TRBV7-9	TGTGCCAGCAGCCCAGGATCGGAGGTTGGGGAAAAACTGTTTTTT	CASSPGSEVGEKLFF
TRBJ2-2	-	-	TRBV4-1	TGCGCCAGCACGAGAGCTTTCCGGGACACTAACACCGGGGAGCTGTTTTTT	CASTRAFRDTNTGELFF
TRBJ2-3	TRBD2	-	TRBV6-1	TGTGCCAGCAGTGAAGTCCCCAGCGGGAGTGGTTCAGGGGCAGATACGCAGTATTTT	CASSEVPSGSGSGADTQYF
TRBJ1-2	TRBD1	-	TRBV6-5	TGTGCCAGCAGCCAGACAGGGATGGATGGCTACACCTTC	CASSQTGMDGYTF
TRBJ2-5	TRBD2	-	TRBV11-3	TGTGCCAGCAGCAGCGGGATCCAAGAGACCCAGTACTTC	CASSSGIQETQYF
TRBJ2-7	-	-	TRBV5-1	TGCGCCAGCAGCTCCCTTACTAGCTCCTACGAGCAGTACTTC	CASSSLTSSYEQYF
TRBJ1-1	-	-	TRBV30	TGTGCCTGGACAGGGAGGACCACTGAAGCTTTCTTT	CAWTGRTTEAFF
TRBJ1-5	-	once	TRBV6-6	TGTGCCAGCAGTTACGGGGGGAGAGGGAATCAGCCCCAGCATTTT	CASSYGGRGNQPQHF
TRBJ2-7	-	-	TRBV18	TGTGCCAGCTCACCGTCCTCCTACGAGCAGTACTTC	CASSPSSYEQYF
TRBJ2-5	-	-	TRBV19	TGTGCCACTACAAAGGGGAACCAAGAGACCCAGTACTTC	CATTKGNQETQYF
TRBJ2-7	TRBD1	-	TRBV19	TGTGCCAGTAAATTAACAGGGGCGCCCTCCTACGAGCAGTACTTC	CASKLTGAPSYEQYF
TRBJ2-3	TRBD2	-	TRBV19	TGTGCCAGTAGTATACACCCCGGACTAGCGGGGAGCACAGATACGCAGTATTTT	CASSIHPGLAGSTDTQYF
TRBJ2-2	-	-	TRBV18	TGTGCCAGCTCGTCTCTCCCGCAGACCGGGGAGCTGTTTTTT	CASSSLPQTGELFF
TRBJ1-1	-	once	TRBV29-1	TGCAGCGCACTACGAGAAGCTGAAGCTTTCTTT	CSALREAEAFF
TRBJ1-2	-	-	TRBV11-2	TGTGCCAGCAGCTTAGACAGGGCTGGCTACACCTTC	CASSLDRAGYTF
TRBJ2-2	TRBD2	-	TRBV6-1	TGTGCCAGCAGGGCTAGCGGGCCCACCGGGGAGCTGTTTTTT	CASRASGPTGELFF
TRBJ2-5	-	-	TRBV11-2	TGTGCCAGCAGCTTGCGGGGCGGATTAGAGACCCAGTACTTC	CASSLRGGLETQYF
TRBJ1-6	-	-	TRBV11-2	TGTGCCAGCAGCTTTACGTTCCGGGTTCACAATTCACCCCTCCACTTT	CASSFTFRVHNSPLHF
TRBJ2-7	-	-	TRBV7-9	TGTGCCAGCAGCCCCGATCCCAAGACAGCAGAGCAGTACTTC	CASSPDPKTAEQYF
TRBJ2-4	-	-	TRBV28	TGTGCCAGCACCCGAGAGGCAAACATTCAGTACTTC	CASTREANIQYF
TRBJ2-6	-	-	TRBV5-5	TGTGGATCTTACAGTAACTCTGGGGCCAACGTCCTGACTTTC	CGSYSNSGANVLTF
TRBJ1-6	-	-	TRBV11-2	TGTGCCAGCAGCTTGTTGGGGGGGAGCTCCTATAATTCCCCCCTCCACTTT	CASSLLGGSSYNSPLHF
TRBJ1-2	TRBD1	-	TRBV7-9	TGTGCCAGCAGACACGCTACAGGGGGCGCGCATGGCTACACCTTC	CASRHATGGAHGYTF
TRBJ2-2	TRBD2	-	TRBV5-6	TGTGCCAGCAGCTTGGAAACTAGCGGGAGTTTTAGGGAGCTGTTTTTT	CASSLETSGSFRELFF
TRBJ2-7	TRBD1	-	TRBV2	TGTGCCGGGGGACAGTACTCATACGAGCAGTACTTC	CAGGQYSYEQYF
TRBJ2-2	-	-	TRBV7-8	TGTGCCAGCAGCTTAGTGGGACACCCTCCGTGGGGGGAGCTGTTTTTT	CASSLVGHPPWGELFF
TRBJ2-1	TRBD2	-	TRBV10-2	TGCGCCAGCAGTGAGACGAGGAGCGGGGGGTTTTACAATGAGCAGTTCTTC	CASSETRSGGFYNEQFF
TRBJ2-3	TRBD1	-	TRBV5-1	TGCGCCAGCAGCTATCCGGGACAGGGTGGAGATACGCAGTATTTT	CASSYPGQGGDTQYF
TRBJ1-1	-	-	TRBV7-9	TGTGCCAGCAGCCAGCAGGGGTCCTTT	CASSQQGSF
TRBJ1-5	TRBD1	-	TRBV2	TGTGCCAGCAGCGGACAGGGCGGAATTATCAATAGCAATCAGCCCCAGCATTTT	CASSGQGGIINSNQPQHF
TRBJ1-1	-	-	TRBV7-3	TGTGCCAGCAGCTTAATGGAGGACACTGAAGCTTTCTTT	CASSLMEDTEAFF
TRBJ2-2	-	-	TRBV18	TGTGCCAGCTCACAAGGGGCGCTGGACACCGGGGAGCTGTTTTTT	CASSQGALDTGELFF
TRBJ2-5	-	-	TRBV7-7	TGTGCCAGCAGCCGGCAGGGGTTGCAAGAGACCCAGTACTTC	CASSRQGLQETQYF
TRBJ2-7	TRBD1	-	TRBV18	TGTGCCAGCTCACCTGGGACAGCCAAGCCGGCGTACGAGCAGTACTTC	CASSPGTAKPAYEQYF
TRBJ2-4	TRBD2	-	TRBV11-2	TGTGCCAGCAGCCTAAGGACTAGTTTCGACATTCAGTACTTC	CASSLRTSFDIQYF
TRBJ2-5	-	-	TRBV9	TGTGCCAGCAGCCCCCGGGACTCGCCAGGGACCCAGTACTTC	CASSPRDSPGTQYF
TRBJ2-7	TRBD2	-	TRBV25-1	TGTGCCAGCACCTCTAGCGGCGTCGGGGAGCAGTACTTC	CASTSSGVGEQYF
TRBJ2-3	TRBD2	-	TRBV30	TGTGCCTGGAGTCGTCTAGCGGGAGCTTCAGATACGCAGTATTTT	CAWSRLAGASDTQYF
TRBJ2-3	-	-	TRBV5-1	TGCGCCAGCAGCAACCCAACAGCAGATACGCAGTATTTT	CASSNPTADTQYF
TRBJ1-4	-	-	TRBV28	TGTGCCAGCAGTTTATCCCAGGGTCTCACAACTAATGAAAAACTGTTTTTT	CASSLSQGLTTNEKLFF
TRBJ2-3	-	-	TRBV5-1	TGCGCCAGCAGCTCTACCGGGGGAAGCACAGATACGCAGTATTTT	CASSSTGGSTDTQYF
TRBJ1-3	TRBD1	-	TRBV30	TGTGCCTGGAGTAGTGGGACAGTGTCTGGAAACACCATATATTTT	CAWSSGTVSGNTIYF
TRBJ1-5	TRBD1	-	TRBV18	TGTGCCAGCTCACCACCGGGACAGGGAGGGGGACAGCCCCAGCATTTT	CASSPPGQGGGQPQHF
TRBJ2-3	-	once	TRBV5-4	TGTGCCAGCAGCGTACAGCGGAGGGAGTACACAGATACGCAGTATTTT	CASSVQRREYTDTQYF
TRBJ2-5	-	-	TRBV25-1	TGTGCCAGCAGTGAATATGGCAGACAAGAGACCCAGTACTTC	CASSEYGRQETQYF
TRBJ1-6	-	-	TRBV7-9	TGTGCCAGCAGCCCAGGCTCCTATAATTCACCCCTCCACTTT	CASSPGSYNSPLHF
TRBJ1-6	TRBD1	-	TRBV2	TGTGCCAGCAGATTACAGGGGGAAGGCAGTAATTCACCCCTCCACTTT	CASRLQGEGSNSPLHF
TRBJ1-1	-	-	TRBV30	TGTGCCTGGAGATTCAGTGGAGGCATGAACACTGAAGCTTTCTTT	CAWRFSGGMNTEAFF
TRBJ2-1	-	-	TRBV5-1	TGCGCCAGCAGTTCAGGGGACTCCTACAATGAGCAGTTCTTC	CASSSGDSYNEQFF
TRBJ1-5	TRBD1	once	TRBV15	TGTGCCACCAGCAGGGGAGCGGGACAGGGACTACGCGTTCAGCCCCAGCATTTT	CATSRGAGQGLRVQPQHF
TRBJ1-6	-	-	TRBV4-1	TGCGCCAGCAGCCAAGAAGGAGGCTTGGGGAATTCACCCCTCCACTTT	CASSQEGGLGNSPLHF
TRBJ2-7	-	-	TRBV10-1	TGCGCCAGCAGTGGGCCAGGGTACGAGCAGTACTTC	CASSGPGYEQYF